Here is one T cell receptor beta chain with its context. Other DNA sequences from this sample encode an identical CDR3 as well. The data are from a study of blood T cell repertoires in COVID-19. Whole-study context: The United States, Italy and Spain provided the acute and convalescent COVID-19 samples. PBMCs, B-cell-depleted T cells, or T cells provided the cDNA or gDNA that made up the material.

In the original analysis: For nucleated cells, counts were estimated from reference gene primer amplification. Profiled with immunoSEQ multiplex PCR; TCRdb holds only in-frame clones, not every one. V, J and clone size are those of that table, while D and trimming were read from the DNA. There are 95,000 to 150,000 clones in the sample; roughly 90% occur only once, and 0.95% to 1.5% lies in the top ten. The CDR3 runs 12 residues. V lost 2 bases to trimming and J lost 4 bases, with 4 bases between them. Germline V gene data show CDR1 as KGHSH and CDR2 as LQKENI. The chain is built from TRBV18 and TRBJ2-3; D not resolved. The receptor was derived from a woman of 80 years or more with acute or convalescent COVID-19. Sequenced sample: peripheral blood. The CDR3 DNA follows: TGTGCCAGCTCACCAGAGGCAGATACGCAGTATTTT. It yields the protein CASSPEADTQYF.